This T cell receptor beta chain was profiled in a study of regulatory T cells in long-lasting Graves disease. Regarding the study as a whole: Patients whose Graves' disease persisted exhibited lower TCR diversity than those newly diagnosed.

Stated time point: persistent/refractory GD, antithyroid drugs over 5 years with positive TRAb. Isolated PBMC RNA provided the starting material for the TCR library. The CDR3 loop spans 12 amino acids. The V and J ends lost 3 bases and 7 bases respectively, with 4 bases between them. Germline V CDR1 and CDR2: SEHNR, FQNEAQ (reference sequence). This clonotype turned up a few times. The antigen is unknown. Investigators prepared the TCR beta libraries by applying iRepertoire HTBI primers and Arm-PCR of CDR3 regions. Each CDR3 protein gets one entry after TCRdb re-called the multiplex PCR reads with MiXCR. The sample contains over 450,000 distinct CDR3 sequences, about 22% of which appear only once.

The rearrangement links TRBV7-9 to TRBJ1-6; D unresolved. The receptor comes from a female donor with Graves disease. The material sequenced was peripheral blood mononuclear cells (PBMCs), taken when the disease was refractory, from a patient treated with antithyroid drugs. This CDR3 reads CASSFDNSPLHF. The CDR3 DNA follows: TGTGCCAGCAGCTTCGACAATTCACCCCTCCACTTT.